This T cell receptor (beta chain) was identified in a study of control samples from healthy donors and cancer patients. Repertoires were generated with immunoSEQ multiplex PCR, while TCRdb's copy carries only in-frame clones and drops some. The table has 150,000 to 200,000 clones, around nine tenths seen once. The CDR3 loop spans 17 amino acids. The germline V and J ends were trimmed by 3 bases and 4 bases, with 21 bases remaining between them. Per the germline V gene, CDR1 is SNHLY and CDR2 is FYNNEI. The sequenced material came from blood. This TCR was recovered from a woman aged 25 to 39 in good health. V usage is TRBV2 and J usage is TRBJ2-5; D unresolved. Here the CDR3 DNA reads TGTGCCAGCAGTGAGCTAATGGGGATGGCTGTGGGAGAGACCCAGTACTTC. Protein: CASSELMGMAVGETQYF.